This T cell receptor beta chain was recorded in a study of T cell clonotyping in hematopoietic cell transplantation. Study-wide results and caveats: After transplant, recipient diversity fell while pathologically expanded clonotypes grew through day 180. Graft donor and pretransplant recipient Inverse Simpson Index values predicted broader posttransplant TCR diversity. Without cell sorting, CD4 versus CD8 contributions remain unresolved.

This clone was seen just once. The antigen is not known. Profiling relied on immunoSEQ multiplex PCR, and the TCRdb table lists in-frame clones only, not all of them. The sample has 60,000 to 75,000 clones; approximately 94% are singletons. Germline V CDR1 and CDR2: MNHEY, SVGAGI. The J segment lost 8 bases and the V segment lost 4 bases, leaving 9 bases of the junction unmatched. This CDR3 has 14 amino acids. This rearrangement joins TRBV6-5 to TRBJ1-2; 8 bases match TRBD1. Sequencing was carried out using peripheral blood mononuclear cells. The receptor was isolated from a man aged 45 to 65 in good health. Some clones in this sample may be carry-over from other donors' samples. The CDR3 spells CASSSPQGARGYTF. The DNA of the CDR3 is TGTGCCAGCAGTTCTCCGCAGGGGGCGCGGGGCTACACCTTC.